The T cell receptor (beta chain) described here comes from a study of T cells in Graves' hyperthyroidism and ophthalmopathy (dated by TCRdb to between 2017 and 2020). Study-level background: Peripheral blood samples were taken at initial diagnosis, before any treatment was given. Prospective prediction of ophthalmopathy was tested in an independent validation cohort consisting of about 20 hyperthyroidism patients and around 17 patients who later progressed to ophthalmopathy. A discovery cohort of about 96 patients, about 40 with Graves' ophthalmopathy and fewer than 65 with stable Graves' hyperthyroidism, was used to find distinguishing TCR V-J signatures. In addition, the study compared T-cell repertoires in thyroid tissue and in blood from 6 or 7 Graves' hyperthyroidism patients. According to the paper, TCR Vbeta CDR3 sequencing was carried out on more than 120 peripheral blood samples, which came from under 50 ophthalmopathy, approximately 72 hyperthyroidism and roughly 17 progressor patients. The 85 to 100 discovery patients were divided at random into training and test sets in a 7:3 ratio. After blood sampling, hyperthyroidism patients were treated with methimazole at a starting dose of 30 mg daily, and ophthalmopathy patients were treated with high-dose intravenous methylprednisolone.

CDR1 is given as SGHVS and CDR2 as FNYEAQ, both from the germline V gene. For this chain, trimming is 6 bases at the V end and 2 bases at the J end, and the number of junction bases without a gene match is 9. From its cysteine to its phenylalanine, the CDR3 spans 15 amino acids. Just the 45-base CDR3 DNA is kept, in frame starting at base 1. The TCR beta CDR3 regions were amplified from RNA transcripts. The TCR CDR3 was subjected to a first round of RT-PCR using the HTBI primer set and the Qiagen OneStep RT-PCR kit. A second multiplex PCR round built the libraries, followed by size selection and purification. Libraries were sequenced paired-end with 100 bp reads on an Illumina HiSeq2000. As for how the authors treated the data: SOAPnuke was used to process the raw data, removing reads that contained adapters or uncalled bases, had a mean Phred below 15, or lacked an exact match to the constant primer or identifier. High-quality paired reads were merged using COPE v1.2.5, and each unique nucleotide sequence was defined as a clonotype. Clonotypes were aligned to IMGT TRBV, TRBD and TRBJ reference segments using MiTCR v1.1. Analysis was restricted to V-J combinations with a frequency above 0.0001, which covered about 99% of repertoires. The TCS score was defined as F50 (clonal expansion) divided by E x V (chaos), with BLOSUM62-based TCRdist calculated between CDR3 peptides within each V-J. Welch's t-statistics and random forest reduced around 550 V-J features to about 12, which were used in a naive Bayes classifier (R e1071). TCRdb itself trimmed the public reads at Q25 with fastp, ran MiXCR and retained productive beta chains. Rows merge per CDR3 protein into single entries with the most common DNA and genes. What appears here as the V and J calls and clone size reflects TCRdb's work, not the paper's. The sample has 75,000 to 100,000 distinct CDR3 sequences on record, roughly 49% of them singletons. The top ten clones comprise roughly 29% of the sample.

A note on this clonotype: This receptor's antigen is unknown. The sample holds no much larger clone one base away, and base qualities are not on file.

Stable Graves' hyperthyroidism was defined as the absence of progression to ophthalmopathy over 18 months of follow-up. The hyperthyroidism patients were between 18 and 65 years old and newly diagnosed, with a disease duration of less than 2 months. Any patient with an uncontrolled infection, another autoimmune disease, pregnancy or lactation was excluded. Diagnoses were based on clinical symptoms, serum thyroxine and TRAb, thyroid ultrasound and orbital computed tomography. PBMCs were isolated from 7.5 to 10 ml of fresh peripheral blood by Ficoll-Paque density gradient centrifugation. Trizol reagent was used to extract total RNA, and RNA quality was then checked on an Agilent 2100 Bioanalyzer. General study outcomes and caveats: During validation, the model predicted progression to ophthalmopathy a median of about 6.5 months ahead of onset, with 70.59% sensitivity and 72.22% specificity. Most expanded thyroid clonotypes (frequency above 0.001) were also detected in blood, suggesting blood repertoires may reflect thyroid immune responses. Sample size was not statistically predetermined, and investigators were not blinded to group allocation. Ophthalmopathy was separated from stable hyperthyroidism by a 13 V-J signature model, with over 85% sensitivity and about 81% specificity obtained in cross-validation and 80%/75% obtained in testing.

The sequencing input was blood. The rearrangement joined TRBV7-6 to TRBJ2-7; TRBD1 agrees with 8 junctional bases. This TCR was sampled from a woman aged 35 to 49 with Graves' hyperthyroidism. The CDR3 reads CASSYLGQATYEQYF. The DNA reads TGTGCCAGCAGTTACTTGGGACAGGCGACCTACGAGCAGTACTTC.